Described below is a single T cell receptor beta chain sequence and its context. These data are taken from a study of blood T cell repertoires in COVID-19. Assay used: immunoSEQ multiplex PCR; TCRdb lists only in-frame clones, some missing. The table includes more than 200,000 clones, approximately 90% detected once. The source material was PBMCs or T cells enriched from blood (not recorded which). This receptor was taken from a man between 35 and 55 years old who had recovered from COVID-19.

Here the CDR3 reads CASSPRGSGANVLTF. CDR3 nucleotide sequence: TGTGCCAGCAGCCCTAGGGGGTCGGGGGCCAACGTCCTGACTTTC. V is TRBV27 and J is TRBJ2-6, with a possible D match to TRBD1 (6 bases). The CDR3 is made up of 15 amino acids. The germline V gene has CDR1 MNHEY and CDR2 SMNVEV (reference sequence). V lost 6 bases, J lost 4 bases, and 13 bases lay in between.